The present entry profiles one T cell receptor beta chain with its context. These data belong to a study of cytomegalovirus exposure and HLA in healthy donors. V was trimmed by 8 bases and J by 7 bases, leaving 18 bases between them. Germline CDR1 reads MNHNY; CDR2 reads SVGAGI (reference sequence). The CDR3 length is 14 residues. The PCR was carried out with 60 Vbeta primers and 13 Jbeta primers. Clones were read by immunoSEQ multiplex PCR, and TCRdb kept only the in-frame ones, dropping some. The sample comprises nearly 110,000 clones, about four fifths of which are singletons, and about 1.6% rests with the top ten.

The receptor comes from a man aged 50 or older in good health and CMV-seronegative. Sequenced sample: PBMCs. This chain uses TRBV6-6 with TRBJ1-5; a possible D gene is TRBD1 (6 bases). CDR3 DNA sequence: TGTGCCAGCCTCTCTCAGCAGGGGTTCCAGCCCCAGCATTTT. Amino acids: CASLSQQGFQPQHF.